Below are 25 T cell receptor beta chains sequenced from a single sample in a study of T cell responses to AZD1222 COVID-19 vaccine. Assay: immunoSEQ multiplex PCR; the TCRdb copy retains only in-frame clones and omits some. The sample contains about 69,000 clones, around 78% of which appear only once. The sequenced sample was peripheral blood, obtained 28 days after the second AZD1222 dose. The receptors were gathered from an adult who received the AZD1222 COVID-19 vaccine.

The chain has TRBV6-5 and TRBJ1-2, with 9 positions matching TRBD1. V lost 6 bases and J lost 7; bases outside the gene matches: 6. CDR1 is MNHEY and CDR2 is SVGAGI in the germline V gene. This CDR3 has 13 residues. CDR3 amino acids: CASRQGAEGGYTF. In DNA, the CDR3 is TGTGCCAGCAGACAGGGGGCTGAAGGTGGCTACACCTTC.

The chain employs TRBV28 and TRBJ1-1; 7 bases line up with TRBD1. CDR3 length equals 15 residues. Germline CDR1 and CDR2: MDHEN and SYDVKM. J gave up 1 base and V 5 bases, and 7 bases lay outside the gene matches. The CDR3 DNA sequence: TGTGCCAGCAGTCGCAACAGGGGACGGAACACTGAAGCTTTCTTT. This sequence encodes CASSRNRGRNTEAFF. The whole variable domain, filled in from reference TRBV28 and TRBJ1-1, reads DVKVTQSSRYLVKRTGEKVFLECVQDMDHENMFWYRQDPGLGLRLIYFSYDVKMKEKGDIPEGYSVSREKKERFSLILESASTNQTSMYLCASSRNRGRNTEAFFGQGTRLTVV.

The chain links TRBV9 to TRBJ2-5; possibly TRBD2 for D (6 bases). The CDR3 loop spans 14 amino acids. The germline V gene has CDR1 SGDLS and CDR2 YYNGEE. V was clipped by 3 bases and J by 4 bases, with 13 bases between them. The CDR3 reads CASSARTTRETQYF. As DNA, the CDR3 is TGTGCCAGCAGCGCCAGGACTACCCGAGAGACCCAGTACTTC. The full variable domain, with the rest looked up from reference TRBV9 and TRBJ2-5, is DSGVTQTPKHLITATGQRVTLRCSPRSGDLSVYWYQQSLDQGLQFLIQYYNGEERAKGNILERFSAQQFPDLHSELNLSSLELGDSALYFCASSARTTRETQYFGPGTRLLVL.

The rearrangement joins TRBV5-1 to TRBJ1-2; 8 bases agree with TRBD1. Germline V gene lookup returns CDR1 SGHRS and CDR2 YFSETQ. CDR3 length equals 14 residues. Trimming took 0 bases from V and 8 from J; bases not matched to a gene: 6. CDR3 bases: TGCGCCAGCAGCTTGGGACAGGGGCGTGGAGGCTACACCTTC. Protein: CASSLGQGRGGYTF.

The V gene is TRBV10-3, the J gene TRBJ2-3, with TRBD2 identical over 9 bases. Trimming cost V 2 bases and J 4 bases; bases outside gene matches: 10. The CDR3 runs 17 residues. The germline V gene encodes CDR1 ENHRY and CDR2 SYGVKD. CDR3 coding DNA: TGTGCCATCAGTGAGAACGATAGCGGGAGCCCCGCAGATACGCAGTATTTT. Translation gives CAISENDSGSPADTQYF.

The CDR3 sequence: CASRAGTLEETQYF. In DNA form, the CDR3 reads TGTGCCAGTAGGGCGGGGACGCTAGAAGAGACCCAGTACTTC. The chain uses TRBV6-5 and TRBJ2-5, with TRBD2 as a possible D gene (6 bases). The V and J ends lost 9 bases and 3 bases respectively, with 17 bases between them. This CDR3 spans 14 amino acids. The germline V gene encodes CDR1 MNHEY and CDR2 SVGAGI.

This clone was counted only a few times. This chain joins TRBV15 and TRBJ1-1; D is unresolved. The CDR3 is 13 residues long. The germline V and J ends were trimmed by 1 base and 3 bases, with 6 bases remaining between them. In germline, CDR1 is LNHNV, CDR2 YYDKDF (reference sequence). The CDR3 region is CATSRASDTEAFF. The DNA of the CDR3 is TGTGCCACCAGCAGAGCCTCCGACACTGAAGCTTTCTTT.

The chain couples TRBV6-2 or TRBV6-3 to TRBJ1-2; 7 positions match TRBD1. The germline V gene encodes CDR1 MNHEY and CDR2 SVGEGT. Losses at the gene ends were 5 bases for V and 5 bases for J; bases not matched to a gene: 5. The CDR3 is made up of 13 amino acids. CDR3 amino acids: CASSRDSVYGYTF. The CDR3 bases are TGTGCCAGCAGTCGGGACAGCGTATATGGCTACACCTTC.

The rearrangement links TRBV7-9 to TRBJ1-2, with D possibly being TRBD1 (6 bases). Trimming stripped 1 base from V and 4 bases from J, with 13 bases between. The CDR3 runs to 15 residues. The germline CDR1 and CDR2 sequences are SEHNR and FQNEAQ (reference sequence). The CDR3 DNA is TGTGCCAGCAGCTTAGGTCAGGGGTACGGCTATGGCTACACCTTC. It translates to CASSLGQGYGYGYTF. The full variable domain, rest sourced from reference TRBV7-9 and TRBJ1-2, is DTGVSQNPRHKITKRGQNVTFRCDPISEHNRLYWYRQTLGQGPEFLTYFQNEAQLEKSRLLSDRFSAERPKGSFSTLEIQRTEQGDSAMYLCASSLGQGYGYGYTFGSGTRLTVV.

The rearrangement links TRBV5-1 to TRBJ1-4; D might be TRBD1 (5 bases). This CDR3 spans 15 amino acids. Germline V CDR1 and CDR2: SGHRS, YFSETQ. Trimming removed 3 bases from V and 1 base from J, with 10 bases in between. CDR3 bases: TGCGCCAGCAGCTCCCAGGGAGGAACTAATGAAAAACTGTTTTTT. It yields the protein CASSSQGGTNEKLFF.

The V call is TRBV27, the J call TRBJ1-1; TRBD1 agrees at 7 bases. Unmatched junction bases numbered 9, after V lost 2 bases and J lost 0 bases. CDR3 size: 17 residues. Germline V gives CDR1 MNHEY, CDR2 SMNVEV (reference sequence). The CDR3 DNA reads TGTGCCAGCAGTTTAGTCGGCAGGGGGGGAATGAACACTGAAGCTTTCTTT. Translated, it gives CASSLVGRGGMNTEAFF.

The chain combines TRBV24-1 with TRBJ1-2; tentative D call: TRBD1 (5 bases). The length of the CDR3 is 15 residues. In germline, CDR1 is KGHDR, CDR2 SFDVKD. Between the trimmed V and J ends, which lost 4 bases and 4 bases, there was a span of 15 bases. CDR3: CATSEYTDGGYGYTF. In DNA, the CDR3 is TGTGCCACCAGTGAATACACCGACGGGGGCTATGGCTACACCTTC.

The rearrangement uses TRBV27 and TRBJ1-5; D call uncertain. Germline V lookup: CDR1 MNHEY, CDR2 SMNVEV (reference sequence). Trimming took 3 bases from V and 0 from J, leaving 9 bases between them. The CDR3 consists of 15 residues. In DNA form, the CDR3 reads TGTGCCAGCAGTTTTTCCCAGAATAGCAATCAGCCCCAGCATTTT. This gives the protein CASSFSQNSNQPQHF.

This rearrangement joins TRBV5-1 to TRBJ2-7; 11 bases are a match to TRBD2. The CDR3 consists of 15 residues. Looked up from germline, CDR1 is SGHRS and CDR2 is YFSETQ. V shed 3 bases, J shed 5 bases, and the junction held 7 bases outside the gene matches. The CDR3 coding sequence is TGCGCCAGCAGCTCCGTAGCGGGGGGGCATAACGAGCAGTACTTC. This encodes CASSSVAGGHNEQYF.

The DNA for the CDR3 is TGTGCCAGTAGTCCTCTCTCCCCGAGGGGTCAAGAGACCCAGTACTTC. Its translation: CASSPLSPRGQETQYF. J is TRBJ2-5 and V is TRBV19; the D gene could be TRBD1 or TRBD2 (5 bases each). Deletions cut 5 bases from V and 2 bases from J, with 18 bases between. Germline assignment: CDR1 LNHDA and CDR2 SQIVND (reference sequence). The CDR3 spans 16 residues.

The rearrangement uses TRBV2 and TRBJ1-5; no clear D. Germline CDR1 and CDR2: SNHLY and FYNNEI. With 4 bases removed from V and 6 bases from J, the gap between germline ends came to 16 bases. The CDR3 is 15 residues long. CDR3 coding DNA: TGTGCCAGCAGTGGTTCACGACTGGGAGGTCAGCCCCAGCATTTT. This gives the protein CASSGSRLGGQPQHF.

The V gene is TRBV11-2, the J gene TRBJ2-1; 10 bases fit TRBD2. CDR3 length equals 16 residues. CDR1 is SGHAT and CDR2 is FQNNGV in the germline V gene. Trimming removed 5 bases from V and 9 bases from J; junction bases left unmatched: 13. As DNA, the CDR3 is TGTGCCAGCAGCCCAATCTTAGCGGGGGGCTTCGGTGAGCAGTTCTTC. It encodes CASSPILAGGFGEQFF.

This chain links TRBV20-1 with TRBJ2-7; D uncertain. Germline V gene sequence: CDR1 DFQATT, CDR2 SNEGSKA (reference sequence). With 1 base removed from V and 6 bases from J, the gap between germline ends came to 7 bases. This CDR3 region has 11 residues. CDR3 sequence (DNA): TGCAGTGCTAGAGTGGTTGCCGAGCAGTACTTC. Amino acid sequence: CSARVVAEQYF.

The chain has TRBV14 and TRBJ1-5; no reliable D call. Trimming pared 1 base from V and 0 bases from J, leaving 7 bases between. The CDR3 totals 15 residues. Germline loops: CDR1 SGHDN, CDR2 FVKESK. CDR3 in DNA: TGTGCCAGCAGCCAAGGGACGAATAGCAATCAGCCCCAGCATTTT. Protein: CASSQGTNSNQPQHF.

This clone appeared a single time. V usage is TRBV5-1 and J usage is TRBJ2-1, with TRBD2 matching 12 bases. In germline, CDR1 is SGHRS, CDR2 YFSETQ. The J segment lost 6 bases and the V segment lost 1 base, leaving 5 bases of the junction unmatched. The CDR3 sequence is 16 residues long. The chain's CDR3 is CASSLTGTSGLNEQFF. The CDR3 nucleotides are TGCGCCAGCAGCTTGACCGGGACTAGCGGGCTCAATGAGCAGTTCTTC.

The rearrangement uses TRBV2 and TRBJ2-6, with 8 bases aligning to TRBD1. Germline lookup yields CDR1 SNHLY and CDR2 FYNNEI. The CDR3 contains 17 residues. With 6 bases clipped from V and 0 bases from J, the junction kept 7 bases outside the gene matches. For the CDR3, the DNA is TGTGCCAGCAGCGACCAGGGGGCGCCCTCTGGGGCCAACGTCCTGACTTTC. Translation gives CASSDQGAPSGANVLTF. The variable domain in full, completed from reference TRBV2 and TRBJ2-6, reads EPEVTQTPSHQVTQMGQEVILRCVPISNHLYFYWYRQILGQKVEFLVSFYNNEISEKSEIFDDQFSVERPDGSNFTLKIRSTKLEDSAMYFCASSDQGAPSGANVLTFGAGSRLTVL.

This clone has a handful of counts. The chain uses TRBV7-6 and TRBJ2-6, with 7 bases matching TRBD2. CDR3 length: 18 residues. V lost 1 base to trimming and J lost 0 bases; unmatched junction nucleotides: 6. Germline V gives CDR1 SGHVS, CDR2 FNYEAQ. CDR3 amino acids: CASSLEASGGSGANVLTF. CDR3 in DNA: TGTGCCAGCAGCTTAGAGGCTAGCGGAGGCTCTGGGGCCAACGTCCTGACTTTC.

This sequence joins TRBV7-9 and TRBJ1-6; D call uncertain. V was pared by 3 bases and J by 8 bases, with 14 bases between. Per the germline V gene, CDR1 is SEHNR and CDR2 is FQNEAQ (reference sequence). The CDR3 runs to 15 residues. CDR3 sequence: CASSFSVLTDSPLHF. The DNA for the CDR3 is TGTGCCAGCAGCTTCTCGGTCCTTACGGATTCACCCCTCCACTTT.

The chain carries TRBV20-1 and TRBJ1-6, with TRBD1 matching 7 bases. The ends lost 3 bases at V and 0 bases at J; junction bases unmatched: 20. The CDR3 is 21 amino acids. Germline V gene sequence: CDR1 DFQATT, CDR2 SNEGSKA (reference sequence). The CDR3 is CSASGLQGGQSYSSYNSPLHF. The CDR3 DNA reads as TGCAGTGCTAGTGGTCTCCAAGGGGGCCAGAGTTACAGCTCCTATAATTCACCCCTCCACTTT.

The V call is TRBV5-6, the J call TRBJ1-2; D not resolved. Germline assignment: CDR1 SGHDT and CDR2 YYEEEE. The CDR3 consists of 12 residues. With 0 bases removed from V and 10 bases from J, the gap between germline ends came to 10 bases. CDR3 in DNA: TGTGCCAGCAGCTTGGGAGTCGGATACTACACCTTC. Its protein product is CASSLGVGYYTF.